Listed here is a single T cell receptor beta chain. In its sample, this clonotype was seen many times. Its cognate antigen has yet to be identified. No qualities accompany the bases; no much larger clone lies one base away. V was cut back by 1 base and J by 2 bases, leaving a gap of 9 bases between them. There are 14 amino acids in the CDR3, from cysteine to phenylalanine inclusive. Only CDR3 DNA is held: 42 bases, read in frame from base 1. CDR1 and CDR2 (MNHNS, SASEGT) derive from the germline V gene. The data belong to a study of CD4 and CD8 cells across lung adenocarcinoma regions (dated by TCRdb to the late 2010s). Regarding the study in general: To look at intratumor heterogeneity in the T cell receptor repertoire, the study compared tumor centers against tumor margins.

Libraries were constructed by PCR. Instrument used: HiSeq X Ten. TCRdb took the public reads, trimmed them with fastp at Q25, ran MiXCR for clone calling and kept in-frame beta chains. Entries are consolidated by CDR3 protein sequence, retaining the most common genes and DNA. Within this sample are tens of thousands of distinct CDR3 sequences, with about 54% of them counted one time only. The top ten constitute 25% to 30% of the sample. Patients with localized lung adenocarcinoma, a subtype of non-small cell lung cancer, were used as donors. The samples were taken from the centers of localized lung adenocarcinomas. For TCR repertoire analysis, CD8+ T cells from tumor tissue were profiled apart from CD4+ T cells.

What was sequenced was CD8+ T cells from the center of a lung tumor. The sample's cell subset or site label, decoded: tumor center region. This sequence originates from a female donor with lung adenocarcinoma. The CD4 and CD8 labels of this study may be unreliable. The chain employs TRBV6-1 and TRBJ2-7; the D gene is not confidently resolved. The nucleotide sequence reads TGTGCCAGCAGTGAAGGGCCGAGTACCTACGAGCAGTACTTC. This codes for CASSEGPSTYEQYF.